Following are 21 T cell receptor beta chains from one sample sequenced in a study of T cells after yellow fever vaccination. TCRdb passed the 5' RACE reads through MiXCR, listing each CDR3 protein once. The sample contains roughly 300,000 distinct CDR3 sequences, less than 9.5% of which appear only once. Sequences were derived from PBMCs, sampled more than 35 days after the first yellow fever vaccination. These TCRs come from a man in his late teens or twenties who received the YFV17D yellow fever vaccine.

CDR3 DNA: TGCAGTGCCAGAAGAGGTTTCGTTATCGACGAGCAGTACTTC. It codes for CSARRGFVIDEQYF. V gene TRBV20-1 combines with J gene TRBJ2-7; unclear D gene. Germline V lookup: CDR1 DFQATT, CDR2 SNEGSKA (reference sequence). The CDR3 totals 14 residues. V was cut by 6 bases and J by 5 bases, with 20 bases left in between.

The chain recombines TRBV4-1 with TRBJ2-7; D unresolved. Trimming removed 4 bases at V and 5 bases at J, with 12 bases between. The CDR3 covers 13 residues. Germline V gene lookup returns CDR1 MGHRA and CDR2 YSYEKL. CDR3 residues: CASSLTVLDEQYV. In DNA, the CDR3 is TGCGCCAGCAGCCTAACAGTCCTCGACGAGCAGTACGTC.

The chain joins TRBV11-1 to TRBJ2-5, with a tentative D call TRBD1 (6 bases). The germline V and J ends were trimmed by 4 bases and 4 bases, with 16 bases remaining between them. The CDR3 loop spans 15 amino acids. Germline lookup yields CDR1 SGHAT and CDR2 FQDESV (reference sequence). The DNA for the CDR3 is TGTGCCAGCAGCTGGCCGGGACACGAGCGAGAGACCCAGTACTTC. It yields the protein CASSWPGHERETQYF.

The chain joins TRBV4-1 to TRBJ1-2; D is undetermined. Germline values: CDR1 MGHRA, CDR2 YSYEKL. V gave up 0 bases and J gave up 8 bases, with 10 bases separating them. The CDR3 loop spans 13 amino acids. The CDR3, as DNA: TGCGCCAGCAGCCAAGAGGGATTCGGCGGCTACACCTTC. Encoded protein: CASSQEGFGGYTF.

This clonotype was counted a few times. The chain couples TRBV5-1 to TRBJ2-3; D may match TRBD1 or TRBD2 (5 bases each). The CDR3 spans 14 residues. Germline loops: CDR1 SGHRS, CDR2 YFSETQ. The ends were cut back, 7 bases at V and 2 bases at J, with 14 bases in the middle. CDR3 in amino acids: CASSGTANTDTQYF. Here the CDR3 DNA reads TGCGCCAGCTCAGGGACGGCCAACACAGATACGCAGTATTTT. The whole variable domain, remainder taken from reference TRBV5-1 and TRBJ2-3, is KAGVTQTPRYLIKTRGQQVTLSCSPISGHRSVSWYQQTPGQGLQFLFEYFSETQRNKGNFPGRFSGRQFSNSRSEMNVSTLELGDSALYLCASSGTANTDTQYFGPGTRLTVL.

This rearrangement joins TRBV6-5 to TRBJ2-5; 7 bases line up with TRBD1. Germline lookup yields CDR1 MNHEY and CDR2 SVGAGI. J gave up 0 bases and V 4 bases, and 5 bases lay outside the gene matches. The CDR3 loop spans 15 amino acids. CDR3 nucleotide sequence: TGTGCCAGCAGTTGGACAGGCGGGTACCAAGAGACCCAGTACTTC. This translates into CASSWTGGYQETQYF.

Only a few counts were recorded for this clonotype. CDR3 residues: CAWGMKHSGANVLTF. As DNA, the CDR3 is TGTGCCTGGGGAATGAAACACTCTGGGGCCAACGTCCTGACTTTC. V gene TRBV30 combines with J gene TRBJ2-6; D call uncertain. CDR1 is GTSNPN, CDR2 SVGIG, per germline (reference sequence). The CDR3 runs to 15 residues. Trimming pared 5 bases from V and 0 bases from J, leaving 11 bases between.

This chain connects TRBV7-6 to TRBJ1-6; D ambiguous. The CDR3 is 13 residues long. Germline CDR1 is SGHVS and CDR2 is FNYEAQ. The ends were cut back, 8 bases at V and 8 bases at J, with 13 bases in the middle. CDR3 amino acids: CASAAGWDSPLHF. CDR3 sequence (DNA): TGTGCCAGCGCTGCGGGGTGGGATTCACCCCTCCACTTT.

The chain joins TRBV7-3 to TRBJ1-5; D might be TRBD1 (5 bases). Trimming stripped 4 bases from V and 0 bases from J, with 7 bases between. This CDR3 region has 14 residues. Germline V gives CDR1 SGHTA, CDR2 FQGTGA. The CDR3 DNA sequence: TGTGCCAGCAGCTCGGACAATAGCAATCAGCCCCAGCATTTT. Encoded protein: CASSSDNSNQPQHF.

In this sample, this clonotype turned up a few times. CDR3 loop: CSATQEGETQYF. In DNA form, the CDR3 reads TGCAGTGCCACCCAGGAGGGGGAGACCCAGTACTTC. The chain carries TRBV20-1 and TRBJ2-5; a possible D gene is TRBD2 (6 bases). The V gene's germline CDR1 is DFQATT and CDR2 SNEGSKA (reference sequence). V lost 6 bases and J lost 5, with 13 bases in between. This CDR3 comprises 12 residues.

This clonotype was seen more than once but under ten times. The rearrangement joins TRBV5-1 to TRBJ2-2; the match to TRBD2 covers 7 bases. The CDR3 covers 17 residues. V lost 5 bases, J lost 2 bases, and 12 bases stayed unmatched. Germline CDR1 reads SGHRS; CDR2 reads YFSETQ. The CDR3 sequence: CASRNDRERGNTGELFF. The CDR3 nucleotides are TGCGCCAGCAGGAACGACCGTGAGCGGGGCAACACCGGGGAGCTGTTTTTT.

A few counts support this clonotype. J is TRBJ2-3 and V is TRBV5-4; TRBD2 might be the D (6 bases). The CDR3 is 12 residues long. Germline V gives CDR1 SGHNT, CDR2 YYREEE (reference sequence). The V and J ends lost 9 bases and 8 bases respectively, with 16 bases between them. The CDR3 here is CATRTDGGTQYF. The CDR3 DNA reads TGTGCCACCAGAACGGACGGGGGTACGCAGTATTTT.

The J gene is TRBJ2-1, the V gene TRBV10-3, with D maybe TRBD2 (5 bases). Per germline, CDR1 ENHRY and CDR2 SYGVKD. The CDR3 has 14 residues. V dropped 4 bases and J dropped 6 bases, with 13 bases sitting between them. The CDR3, as DNA: TGTGCCATCAGTGGTTCAGGCACTAGCAATGAGCAGTTCTTC. It encodes CAISGSGTSNEQFF.

In this sample, this clonotype turned up many times. This chain uses TRBV7-9 with TRBJ2-7, with no clear D. Trimming removed 5 bases from V and 6 bases from J, with 8 bases in between. Per the germline V gene, CDR1 is SEHNR and CDR2 is FQNEAQ (reference sequence). The CDR3 loop spans 11 amino acids. The CDR3 is CASSDVSEQYF. Here the CDR3 DNA reads TGTGCCAGCAGCGATGTCAGCGAGCAGTACTTC.

This clonotype was counted between two and nine times. The chain uses TRBV7-9 and TRBJ1-1, with D maybe TRBD1 (6 bases). From germline, CDR1 is SEHNR and CDR2 FQNEAQ (reference sequence). The CDR3 has 13 residues. The V end was cut by 6 bases, the J end by 1 base, with 9 bases between. Here the CDR3 reads CASRWTENTEAFF. DNA for the CDR3: TGTGCCAGCAGATGGACAGAGAACACTGAAGCTTTCTTT.

This clonotype was observed a few times. This rearrangement joins TRBV6-2 or TRBV6-3 to TRBJ2-7, with D perhaps TRBD1 (5 bases). V lost 4 bases to trimming and J lost 0 bases, with 13 bases between them. The CDR3 consists of 15 residues. From germline, CDR1 is MNHEY and CDR2 SVGEGT. This chain's CDR3 is CASSSDRPSSYEQYV. In DNA form, the CDR3 reads TGTGCCAGCAGTTCAGACAGACCGAGCTCCTACGAGCAGTACGTC.

Points on this clonotype: A read error may be the cause here, since a much bigger clone is one base away. This rearrangement joins TRBV20-1 to TRBJ1-2, with 9 bases matching TRBD1. In germline, CDR1 is DFQATT, CDR2 SNEGSKA (reference sequence). The CDR3 sequence is 12 residues long. The CDR3 nucleotides are TGCAGTGCCGAGACAGGGGGTTATGGCTACGCCTTC. Its translation is CSAETGGYGYAF.

Many counts were recorded for this clonotype. J is TRBJ1-4 and V is TRBV5-1; D not certain. In germline, CDR1 is SGHRS, CDR2 YFSETQ. This CDR3 has 14 residues. V lost 0 bases, J lost 8 bases, and 11 bases lay in between. Here the CDR3 DNA reads TGCGCCAGCAGCTTGGGTGGGGTTCGGGAAAAACTGTTTTTT. The encoded protein is CASSLGGVREKLFF.

The chain is built from TRBV5-1 and TRBJ1-6, with TRBD1 as a possible D gene (5 bases). V lost 4 bases and J lost 8, with 13 bases in between. The CDR3 runs 14 residues. Germline values: CDR1 SGHRS, CDR2 YFSETQ. The CDR3 bases are TGCGCCAGCAGCCCCACAGGTAGCGATTCACCCCTCCACTTT. This gives the protein CASSPTGSDSPLHF.

The chain employs TRBV7-3 and TRBJ2-3; 8 nucleotides line up with TRBD2. Looked up from germline, CDR1 is SGHTA and CDR2 is FQGTGA. J lost 3 bases, V lost 2 bases, and 4 bases had no gene match. The CDR3 has 15 residues. The DNA for the CDR3 is TGTGCCAGCAGCTTACGTAGCGGGGTTACAGATACGCAGTATTTT. Amino acid sequence: CASSLRSGVTDTQYF.

This clonotype was counted between two and nine times. The chain recombines TRBV10-3 with TRBJ1-4, with D possibly matching TRBD1 (5 bases). Germline values: CDR1 ENHRY, CDR2 SYGVKD. The CDR3 loop spans 13 amino acids. V lost 0 bases, J lost 8 bases, and 7 bases lay in between. For the CDR3, the DNA is TGTGCCATCAGTGAGTCCGAGGGGGAAAAACTGTTTTTT. Protein sequence: CAISESEGEKLFF.